The 2 T cell receptor beta chains in this list originate from one sample, sequenced in a study of spatial heterogeneity in lung cancer. As to time point: sample taken at primary tumor resection. One entry per CDR3 protein, called by TCRdb with MiXCR from the 5' RACE reads. The sample holds approximately 15,000 distinct CDR3 sequences; approximately 6.2% are singletons and the top ten take 6.5% to 7%. The antigens for these receptors are not known. Study conclusions and caveats: Tumoral mutation counts were tracked by counts of expanded intratumoral alpha and beta TCRs.

Sequencing was performed on lung tumor tissue, taken at surgery. The receptors originated from a male donor with early-stage non-small cell lung cancer.

Ten or more counts support this clonotype. This rearrangement joins TRBV20-1 to TRBJ2-2, with 7 positions matching TRBD2. The CDR3 consists of 13 residues. Per germline, CDR1 DFQATT and CDR2 SNEGSKA (reference sequence). V lost 5 bases and J lost 5; bases outside the gene matches: 5. The CDR3 region is CSAQPLATGELFF. For the CDR3, the DNA is TGCAGTGCTCAGCCACTAGCGACCGGGGAGCTGTTTTTT.

This clonotype was observed at least ten times. This chain links TRBV12-3 or TRBV12-4 with TRBJ1-4; no clear D. The CDR3 spans 15 residues. Trimming removed 4 bases at V and 3 bases at J, with 12 bases between. The CDR3 region is CASSSSVASNEKLFF. CDR3 coding DNA: TGTGCCAGCAGTTCCTCAGTAGCGTCTAATGAAAAACTGTTTTTT.